This T cell receptor (beta chain) was sequenced in a study of blood T cells in healthy people across ages. This clonotype was detected a few times. CDR3 length: 15 residues. V gave up 6 bases and J gave up 4 bases; unmatched junction bases: 12. Germline loops: CDR1 MNHNY, CDR2 SVGAGI (reference sequence). PCR was performed a second time for roughly 7 to 12 cycles using a sample-barcoded 5' primer and a J-beta primer mix. Using its own MiXCR run on the 5' RACE reads, TCRdb lists one record per CDR3 protein. The data hold 550,000 to 750,000 distinct CDR3 sequences, with roughly 21% observed a single time.

This rearrangement joins TRBV6-6 to TRBJ2-7; 7 bases are shared with TRBD2. Sequencing was carried out using blood. The sequence derives from a man between 65 and 85 years old in good health. The CDR3 reads CASSPEKGLVYEQYF. The CDR3 DNA reads TGTGCCAGCAGCCCAGAAAAAGGACTAGTTTACGAGCAGTACTTC.